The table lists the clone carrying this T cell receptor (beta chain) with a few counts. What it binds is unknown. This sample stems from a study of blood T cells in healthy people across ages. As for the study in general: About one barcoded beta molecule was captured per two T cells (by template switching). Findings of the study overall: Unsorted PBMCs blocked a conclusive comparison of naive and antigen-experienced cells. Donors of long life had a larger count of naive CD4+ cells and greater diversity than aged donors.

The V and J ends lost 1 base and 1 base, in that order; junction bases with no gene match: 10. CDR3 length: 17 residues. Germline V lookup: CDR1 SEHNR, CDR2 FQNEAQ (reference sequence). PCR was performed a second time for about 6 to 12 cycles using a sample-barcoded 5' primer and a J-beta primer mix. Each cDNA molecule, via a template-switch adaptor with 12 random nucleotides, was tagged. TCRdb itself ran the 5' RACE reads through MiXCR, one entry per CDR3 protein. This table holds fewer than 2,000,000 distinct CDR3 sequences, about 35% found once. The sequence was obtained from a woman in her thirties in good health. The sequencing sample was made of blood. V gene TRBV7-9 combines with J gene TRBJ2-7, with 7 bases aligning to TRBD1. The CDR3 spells CASSLGVRGLKSYEQYF. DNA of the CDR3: TGTGCCAGCAGCTTAGGCGTAAGGGGGCTAAAATCCTACGAGCAGTACTTC. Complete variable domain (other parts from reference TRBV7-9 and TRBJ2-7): DTGVSQNPRHKITKRGQNVTFRCDPISEHNRLYWYRQTLGQGPEFLTYFQNEAQLEKSRLLSDRFSAERPKGSFSTLEIQRTEQGDSAMYLCASSLGVRGLKSYEQYFGPGTRLTVT.